There are a few counts of the clone carrying this TCR beta chain. The records omit this donor's CMV serostatus. This specimen comes from a study of cytomegalovirus exposure and HLA in healthy donors. The PCR contained 60 Vbeta and 13 Jbeta primers. The method was immunoSEQ multiplex PCR; TCRdb's version includes in-frame clones alone and lacks a portion of them. The data show tens of thousands of clones, 45% to 70% seen once. Losses at the gene ends were 5 bases for V and 0 bases for J; bases not matched to a gene: 4. The CDR3 has 15 residues. Germline V gene sequence: CDR1 MNHEY, CDR2 SMNVEV (reference sequence).

This clonotype was obtained from a human donor in good health. Sequencing was performed on PBMCs. The chain combines TRBV27 with TRBJ1-3, with TRBD1 identical over 7 bases. CDR3 sequence (DNA): TGTGCCAGCAGTATCACAGGGGTCTCTGGAAACACCATATATTTT. It codes for CASSITGVSGNTIYF.